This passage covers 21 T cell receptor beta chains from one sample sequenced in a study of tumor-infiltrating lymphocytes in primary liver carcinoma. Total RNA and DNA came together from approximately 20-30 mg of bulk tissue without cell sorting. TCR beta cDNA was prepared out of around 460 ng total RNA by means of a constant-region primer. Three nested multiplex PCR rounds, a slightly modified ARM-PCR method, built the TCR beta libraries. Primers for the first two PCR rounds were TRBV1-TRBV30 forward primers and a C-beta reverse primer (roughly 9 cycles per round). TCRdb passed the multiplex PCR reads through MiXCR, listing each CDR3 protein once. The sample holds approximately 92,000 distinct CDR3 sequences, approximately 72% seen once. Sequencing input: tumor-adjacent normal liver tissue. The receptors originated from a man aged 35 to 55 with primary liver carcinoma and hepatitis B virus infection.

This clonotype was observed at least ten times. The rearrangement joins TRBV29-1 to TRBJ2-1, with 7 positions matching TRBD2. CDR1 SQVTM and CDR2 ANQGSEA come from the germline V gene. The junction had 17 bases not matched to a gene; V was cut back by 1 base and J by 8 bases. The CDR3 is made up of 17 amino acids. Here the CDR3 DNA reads TGCAGCGTTGAAGGGTCCCTGAGAAGCGGGGTCGTAGATGAGCAGTTCTTC. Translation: CSVEGSLRSGVVDEQFF.

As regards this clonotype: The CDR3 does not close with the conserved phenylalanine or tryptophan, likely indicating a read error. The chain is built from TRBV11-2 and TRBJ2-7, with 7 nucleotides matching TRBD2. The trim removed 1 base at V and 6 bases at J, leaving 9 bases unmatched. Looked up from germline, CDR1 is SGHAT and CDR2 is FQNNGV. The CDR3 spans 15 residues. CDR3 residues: CASSLGGGSLSEQYL. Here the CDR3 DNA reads TGTGCCAGCAGCTTAGGGGGCGGGAGTTTGAGCGAGCAGTACTTA.

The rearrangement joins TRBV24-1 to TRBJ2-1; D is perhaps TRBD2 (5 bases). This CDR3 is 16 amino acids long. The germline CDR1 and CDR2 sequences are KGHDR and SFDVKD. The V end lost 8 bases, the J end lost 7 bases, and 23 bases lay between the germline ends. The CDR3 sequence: CATTEPRTGGVNEQFF. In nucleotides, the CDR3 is TGTGCCACCACTGAGCCCCGAACCGGAGGCGTTAATGAGCAGTTCTTC.

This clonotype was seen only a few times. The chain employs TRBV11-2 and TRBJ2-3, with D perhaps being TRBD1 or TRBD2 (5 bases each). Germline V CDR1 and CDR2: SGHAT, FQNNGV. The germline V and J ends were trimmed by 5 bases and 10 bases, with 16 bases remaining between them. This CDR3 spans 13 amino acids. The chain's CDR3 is CASSPLGDDAQYF. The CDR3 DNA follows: TGTGCCAGCAGCCCGCTAGGGGACGATGCGCAGTATTTT.

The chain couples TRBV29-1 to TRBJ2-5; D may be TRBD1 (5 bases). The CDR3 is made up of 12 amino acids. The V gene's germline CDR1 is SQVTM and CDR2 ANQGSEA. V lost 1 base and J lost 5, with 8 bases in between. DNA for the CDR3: TGCAGCGTTGAAGGGCAGGGTGAGACCCAGTACTTC. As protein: CSVEGQGETQYF. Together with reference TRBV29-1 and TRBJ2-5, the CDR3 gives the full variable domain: SAVISQKPSRDICQRGTSLTIQCQVDSQVTMMFWYRQQPGQSLTLIATANQGSEATYESGFVIDKFPISRPNLTFSTLTVSNMSPEDSSIYLCSVEGQGETQYFGPGTRLLVL.

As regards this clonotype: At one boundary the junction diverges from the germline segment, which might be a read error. The CDR3 loop is CASSQPGLAGPPSGTDTHYF. CDR3 DNA: TGCGCCAGCAGCCAACCGGGACTAGCGGGGCCTCCTAGCGGCACAGATACGCACTATTTT. The chain combines TRBV4-1 with TRBJ2-3; TRBD2 matches at 13 bases. The germline CDR1 and CDR2 sequences are MGHRA and YSYEKL. This CDR3 is 20 amino acids long.

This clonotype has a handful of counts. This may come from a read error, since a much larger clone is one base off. Here the CDR3 DNA reads TGCATCGTCGGGGTAAGAAATGAGCAGTTCTTC. Translation: CIVGVRNEQFF. This chain joins TRBV29-1 and TRBJ2-1; possible D gene TRBD2, 5 bases. Per the germline V gene, CDR1 is SQVTM and CDR2 is ANQGSEA. This CDR3 spans 11 amino acids.

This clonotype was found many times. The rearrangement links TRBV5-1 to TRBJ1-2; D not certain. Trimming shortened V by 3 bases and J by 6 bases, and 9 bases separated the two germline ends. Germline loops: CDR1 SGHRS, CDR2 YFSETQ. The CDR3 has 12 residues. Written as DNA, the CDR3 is TGCGCCAGCAGCTCCACGGCCCATGGCTACACCTTC. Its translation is CASSSTAHGYTF.

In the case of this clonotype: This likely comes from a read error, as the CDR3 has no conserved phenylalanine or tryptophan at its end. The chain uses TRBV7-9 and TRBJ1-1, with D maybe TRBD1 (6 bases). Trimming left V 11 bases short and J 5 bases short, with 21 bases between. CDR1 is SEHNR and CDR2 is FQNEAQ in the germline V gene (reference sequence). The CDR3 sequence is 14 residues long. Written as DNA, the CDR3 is TGTGCCGGCCTACGGGGGGCGACGGCAACTGAAGCTTTCCTT. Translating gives CAGLRGATATEAFL.

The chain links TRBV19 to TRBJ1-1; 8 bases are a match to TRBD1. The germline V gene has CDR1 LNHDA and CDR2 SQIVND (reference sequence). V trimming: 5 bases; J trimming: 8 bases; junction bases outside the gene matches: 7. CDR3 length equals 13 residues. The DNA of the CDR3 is TGTGCCAGTAGTGTCTTCGACAGGGGCGAAGCTTTCTTT. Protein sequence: CASSVFDRGEAFF.

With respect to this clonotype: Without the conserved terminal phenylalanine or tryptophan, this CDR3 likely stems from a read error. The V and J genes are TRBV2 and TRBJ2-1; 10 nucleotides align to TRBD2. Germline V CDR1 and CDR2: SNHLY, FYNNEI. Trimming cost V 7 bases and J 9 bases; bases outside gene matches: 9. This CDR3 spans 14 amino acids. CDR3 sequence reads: CASTRTSGSGEQFL. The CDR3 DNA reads TGTGCCAGCACCAGGACTAGCGGATCGGGTGAGCAGTTCTTA.

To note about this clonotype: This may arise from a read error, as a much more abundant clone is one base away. CDR3 in amino acids: CANSFEAAYEQYF. CDR3 nucleotides: TGTGCCAACAGTTTTGAAGCGGCCTACGAGCAGTACTTC. The rearrangement links TRBV12-3 or TRBV12-4 to TRBJ2-7, with a weak D call TRBD2 (5 bases). This CDR3 has 13 amino acids.

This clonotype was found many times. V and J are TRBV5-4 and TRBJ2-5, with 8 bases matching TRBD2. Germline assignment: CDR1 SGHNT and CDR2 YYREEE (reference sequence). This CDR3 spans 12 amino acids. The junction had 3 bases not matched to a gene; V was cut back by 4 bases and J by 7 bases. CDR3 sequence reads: CASSAGGGTQYF. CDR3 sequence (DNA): TGTGCCAGCAGCGCGGGGGGAGGGACCCAGTACTTC.

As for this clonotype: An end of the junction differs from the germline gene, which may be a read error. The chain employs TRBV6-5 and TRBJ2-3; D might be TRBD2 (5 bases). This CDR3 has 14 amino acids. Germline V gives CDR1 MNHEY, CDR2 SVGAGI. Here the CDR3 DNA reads TGTGCCGGCAGTTACAAGGACTTAAAAGGTACGCAGTATTTT. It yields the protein CAGSYKDLKGTQYF.

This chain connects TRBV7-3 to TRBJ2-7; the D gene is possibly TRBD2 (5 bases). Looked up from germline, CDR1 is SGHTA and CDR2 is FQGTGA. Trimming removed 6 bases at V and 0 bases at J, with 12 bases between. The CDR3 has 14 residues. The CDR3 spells CASRPSKGSYEQYF. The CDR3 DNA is TGTGCCAGCAGACCTAGCAAGGGCTCCTACGAGCAGTACTTC.

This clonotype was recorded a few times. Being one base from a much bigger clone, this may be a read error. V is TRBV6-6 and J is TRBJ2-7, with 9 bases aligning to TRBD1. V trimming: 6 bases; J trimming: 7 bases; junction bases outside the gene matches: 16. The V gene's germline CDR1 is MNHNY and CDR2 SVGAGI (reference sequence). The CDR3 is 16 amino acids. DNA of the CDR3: TGTGCCAGCAGCCTTTCCCCGGAACAGGGGGCTGGTGAGCAGTACTTC. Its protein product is CASSLSPEQGAGEQYF.

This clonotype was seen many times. The CDR3 coding sequence is TGTGCCAGCAGGACTAGCGGGAGAGTCCAAGAGACCCAGTACTTC. Protein sequence: CASRTSGRVQETQYF. V gene TRBV6-5 combines with J gene TRBJ2-5, with 12 bases fitting TRBD2. After removal of 6 bases from V and 1 base from J, the junction contained 3 bases not matched to a gene. Germline-derived CDR1 and CDR2 are MNHEY and SVGAGI. CDR3 size: 15 residues.

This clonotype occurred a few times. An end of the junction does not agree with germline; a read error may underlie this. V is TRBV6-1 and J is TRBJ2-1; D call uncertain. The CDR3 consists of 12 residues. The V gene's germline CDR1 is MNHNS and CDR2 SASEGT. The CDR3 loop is CASSESYNERFF. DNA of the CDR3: TGTGCCAGCAGTGAAAGCTACAATGAGCGGTTCTTC.

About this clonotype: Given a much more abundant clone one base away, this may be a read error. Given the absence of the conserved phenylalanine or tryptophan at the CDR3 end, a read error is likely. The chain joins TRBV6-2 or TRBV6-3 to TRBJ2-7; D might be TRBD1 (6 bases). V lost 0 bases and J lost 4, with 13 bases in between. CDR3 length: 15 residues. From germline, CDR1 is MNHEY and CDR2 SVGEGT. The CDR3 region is CASSYSAKGGYEQYL. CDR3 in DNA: TGTGCCAGCAGTTACTCCGCGAAAGGGGGATACGAGCAGTACCTC.

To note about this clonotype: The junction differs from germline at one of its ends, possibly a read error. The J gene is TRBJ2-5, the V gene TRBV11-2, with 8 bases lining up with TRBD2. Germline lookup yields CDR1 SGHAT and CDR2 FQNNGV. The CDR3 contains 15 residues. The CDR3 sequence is CVSSDLIGAGETQCF. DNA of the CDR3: TGTGTCAGCAGCGACCTGATAGGAGCGGGAGAGACCCAGTGCTTC.

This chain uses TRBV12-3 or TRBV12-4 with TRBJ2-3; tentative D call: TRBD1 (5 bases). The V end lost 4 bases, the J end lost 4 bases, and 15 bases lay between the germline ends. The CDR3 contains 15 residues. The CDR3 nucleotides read TGTGCCAGCAGTTCTATAGGGGTCGGCTCAGATACGCAGTATTTT. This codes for CASSSIGVGSDTQYF.